This entry lists 23 T cell receptor beta chains sequenced from one sample in a study of blood T cells in healthy people across ages. The use of a sample-barcoded 5' primer and a J-beta primer mix characterized a second PCR of 7 to 11 cycles. TCRdb re-analysed the 5' RACE reads in MiXCR, keeping a single row per CDR3 protein. The sample shows 1.2 million to 1.5 million distinct CDR3 sequences, approximately 63% of them seen only once. Input material: blood. The receptor source for this set is a man aged 18 to 30 in good health.

This chain connects TRBV6-5 to TRBJ1-4; tentative D call: TRBD1 (5 bases). The CDR3 spans 11 residues. CDR1 and CDR2 (germline): MNHEY, SVGAGI. The V gene lost 7 bases and the J gene lost 10 bases, with 10 bases spanning the gap. CDR3 protein: CASKSRGKLFF. The CDR3 DNA reads as TGTGCCAGCAAGTCTAGGGGAAAACTGTTTTTT.

The CDR3, as DNA: TGCAGTGCTCGCAGCGTGGTGAGCGGGGGGAATGAGCAGTTCTTC. It codes for CSARSVVSGGNEQFF. The chain joins TRBV20-1 to TRBJ2-1, with 9 bases matching TRBD2. After removal of 5 bases from V and 7 bases from J, the junction contained 12 bases not matched to a gene. This CDR3 comprises 15 residues. Looked up from germline, CDR1 is DFQATT and CDR2 is SNEGSKA (reference sequence).

J is TRBJ2-3 and V is TRBV28, with TRBD2 identical over 9 bases. This CDR3 is 14 amino acids long. The trim removed 10 bases at V and 4 bases at J, leaving 9 bases unmatched. Germline CDR1 reads MDHEN; CDR2 reads SYDVKM. As DNA, the CDR3 is TGTGCCATCCTTAGCGGGAGTCTGGCAGATACGCAGTATTTT. This encodes CAILSGSLADTQYF. The full variable domain, with the rest looked up from reference TRBV28 and TRBJ2-3, is DVKVTQSSRYLVKRTGEKVFLECVQDMDHENMFWYRQDPGLGLRLIYFSYDVKMKEKGDIPEGYSVSREKKERFSLILESASTNQTSMYLCAILSGSLADTQYFGPGTRLTVL.

The chain recombines TRBV12-3 or TRBV12-4 with TRBJ1-6; D gene unclear. V was shortened by 5 bases and J by 11 bases, with 13 bases between the two germline ends. The CDR3 is 13 residues long. In DNA, the CDR3 is TGTGCCAGCAGTCGCTCCCCGCCGGCACCCCTCCACTTT. Translated, it gives CASSRSPPAPLHF.

As to this clonotype: Just one base apart from a much larger clone, this may be a read error. This chain connects TRBV20-1 to TRBJ2-3; D might be TRBD2 (6 bases). V was pared by 4 bases and J by 2 bases, with 13 bases between. Germline V lookup: CDR1 DFQATT, CDR2 SNEGSKA (reference sequence). The CDR3 runs to 14 residues. CDR3 sequence (DNA): TGCAGTGCTATAAAACGGGACTCCACAGATACGCAGTATTTT. It encodes CSAIKRDSTDTQYF.

In its sample, this clonotype was seen a few times. The rearrangement joins TRBV25-1 to TRBJ2-5; D is possibly TRBD1 (6 bases). The CDR3 spans 14 residues. V was trimmed by 3 bases and J by 5 bases, leaving 13 bases between them. Germline-derived CDR1 and CDR2 are MGHDK and SYGVNS. CDR3 amino acids: CASSDLDRSETQYF. Written as DNA, the CDR3 is TGTGCCAGCAGTGACCTCGACAGGTCCGAGACCCAGTACTTC.

The chain is built from TRBV4-3 and TRBJ2-3; tentatively, D is TRBD1 (5 bases). V was cut by 3 bases and J by 3 bases, with 10 bases left in between. Germline V CDR1 and CDR2: LGHNA, YSLEER. The CDR3 length is 14 residues. The CDR3, as DNA: TGCGCCAGCAGCCAGACAGATACTACAGATACGCAGTATTTT. Its protein is CASSQTDTTDTQYF.

The chain carries TRBV2 and TRBJ2-7; TRBD2 matches 8 bases. Germline V gene sequence: CDR1 SNHLY, CDR2 FYNNEI. J was trimmed by 2 bases and V by 2 bases; bases with no gene match: 5. The CDR3 sequence is 15 residues long. The CDR3 is CASSENIGGAYEQYF. In nucleotides, the CDR3 is TGTGCCAGCAGTGAAAATATCGGGGGGGCCTACGAGCAGTACTTC.

This chain connects TRBV11-2 to TRBJ2-7; D may be TRBD1 (5 bases). CDR3 length equals 12 residues. The germline V gene encodes CDR1 SGHAT and CDR2 FQNNGV. Trimming shortened V by 1 base and J by 9 bases, and 10 bases separated the two germline ends. The CDR3 nucleotides read TGTGCCAGCAGCTTAGGAAGGGGTAGGCAGTACTTC. Protein sequence: CASSLGRGRQYF.

The V gene is TRBV20-1, the J gene TRBJ1-1, with D maybe TRBD1 (5 bases). Germline V gene data show CDR1 as DFQATT and CDR2 as SNEGSKA (reference sequence). Between the trimmed V and J ends, which lost 3 bases and 5 bases, there was a span of 13 bases. The CDR3 has 13 amino acids. DNA of the CDR3: TGCAGTGCTAGTCGCGGTTCAGGGACTGAAGCTTTCTTT. Amino acid sequence: CSASRGSGTEAFF.

This chain joins TRBV20-1 and TRBJ2-3; D gene uncertain. V was pared by 6 bases and J by 4 bases, with 14 bases between. CDR3 length: 13 residues. The germline CDR1 and CDR2 sequences are DFQATT and SNEGSKA (reference sequence). The CDR3 reads CSAPNPWADTQYF. CDR3 bases: TGCAGTGCCCCCAACCCATGGGCAGATACGCAGTATTTT.

The rearrangement uses TRBV20-1 and TRBJ2-2; D perhaps matches TRBD1 (6 bases). Germline-derived CDR1 and CDR2 are DFQATT and SNEGSKA (reference sequence). The CDR3 runs 18 residues. Trimming stripped 0 bases from V and 0 bases from J, with 17 bases between. The CDR3 here is CSAREEDRSDANTGELFF. The CDR3 region has the DNA TGCAGTGCTAGAGAGGAGGACAGATCGGACGCGAACACCGGGGAGCTGTTTTTT.

This chain uses TRBV6-2 or TRBV6-3 with TRBJ2-2, with a possible D match to TRBD2 (6 bases). The germline V gene has CDR1 MNHEY and CDR2 SVGEGT. V was shortened by 10 bases and J by 6 bases, with 15 bases between the two germline ends. The CDR3 extends over 13 amino acids. The CDR3 DNA is TGTGCCATCCATAGCGGTGAGGCCGGGGAGCTGTTTTTT. Translation: CAIHSGEAGELFF.

The genes are TRBV15 and TRBJ2-3; possibly TRBD2 for D (5 bases). This CDR3 region has 13 residues. Germline-derived CDR1 and CDR2 are LNHNV and YYDKDF (reference sequence). V lost 9 bases and J 2 bases, leaving 12 bases between the germline ends. CDR3 DNA sequence: TGTGCCACAGCGGCCCTTTTCACAGATACGCAGTATTTT. Translating it yields CATAALFTDTQYF.

In its sample, this clonotype was seen many times. The germline gene is not matched at one end of the junction; a read error may be the cause. This sequence joins TRBV27 and TRBJ2-1; D is unclear. This CDR3 is built from 13 residues. CDR1 is MNHEY and CDR2 is SMNVEV in the germline V gene (reference sequence). CDR3 DNA sequence: TGTGCCAGTAGTTTATCAGTATACAATGAGCAGTTCTTC. It yields the protein CASSLSVYNEQFF.

V usage is TRBV4-2 and J usage is TRBJ2-1, with D unresolved. Germline CDR1 is LGHNA and CDR2 is YNFKEQ. CDR3 size: 13 residues. V lost 5 bases and J 9 bases, leaving 14 bases between the germline ends. In nucleotides, the CDR3 is TGTGCCAGCAGCAAAAGTCTAGTTAGTGAGCAGTTCTTC. The encoded protein is CASSKSLVSEQFF.

The CDR3 here is CASSLVAGKGATQYF. The CDR3 DNA sequence: TGTGCCAGCAGCTTAGTGGCAGGGAAGGGCGCTACGCAGTATTTT. This chain uses TRBV7-2 with TRBJ2-3, with a possible D match to TRBD1 (5 bases). Germline assignment: CDR1 SGHTA and CDR2 FQGNSA. This CDR3 has 15 residues. Trimming took off 1 base at V and 8 bases at J, with 16 bases between the two ends.

This sequence joins TRBV4-1 and TRBJ2-7; no definite D call. Trimming cost V 0 bases and J 1 base, with 16 bases left between them. The CDR3 runs to 17 residues. Germline V gene sequence: CDR1 MGHRA, CDR2 YSYEKL. The CDR3: CASSQEDVLYGSYEQYF. Written as DNA, the CDR3 is TGCGCCAGCAGCCAAGAAGACGTCCTCTACGGGTCCTACGAGCAGTACTTC.

The chain carries TRBV5-1 and TRBJ1-1; D gene uncertain. Germline V CDR1 and CDR2: SGHRS, YFSETQ. V gave up 0 bases and J gave up 2 bases, with 8 bases separating them. This CDR3 has 14 residues. CDR3 nucleotide sequence: TGCGCCAGCAGCTTGGTTCCTTCCAACACTGAAGCTTTCTTT. As protein: CASSLVPSNTEAFF.

The chain joins TRBV29-1 to TRBJ2-7; TRBD1 is a possible D gene (6 bases). This CDR3 is built from 12 residues. CDR1 and CDR2 from the germline V gene are SQVTM and ANQGSEA. Trimming took off 5 bases at V and 2 bases at J, with 10 bases between the two ends. DNA of the CDR3: TGCAGCGTTCGGACAGCCACCTACGAGCAGTACTTC. It codes for CSVRTATYEQYF.

This clonotype was picked up a small number of times. The CDR3 reads CSVGRRQGTGELFF. The CDR3, as DNA: TGCAGCGTTGGTCGGAGACAGGGAACCGGGGAGCTGTTTTTT. The chain couples TRBV29-1 to TRBJ2-3, with TRBD1 identical over 7 bases. The last part of the DNA fits TRBJ2-2 better; the J call may be wrong. The length of the CDR3 is 14 residues. Germline lookup yields CDR1 SQVTM and CDR2 ANQGSEA.

V is TRBV4-3 and J is TRBJ2-4; the D gene is possibly TRBD1 (5 bases). The J call could be wrong; TRBJ2-7 is a better fit for the DNA end. Germline assignment: CDR1 LGHNA and CDR2 YSLEER. This CDR3 contains 14 residues. CDR3 in amino acids: CASSHGRGVDEQYF. DNA of the CDR3: TGCGCCAGCAGCCACGGAAGGGGCGTCGACGAGCAGTACTTC.

This clonotype has only a few counts. The chain carries TRBV20-1 and TRBJ2-1, with 12 nucleotides matching TRBD2. Trimming removed 2 bases from V and 4 bases from J; junction bases left unmatched: 15. Germline values: CDR1 DFQATT, CDR2 SNEGSKA (reference sequence). The CDR3 covers 19 residues. This chain's CDR3 is CSARSLAGGILFSYNEQFF. The CDR3 region has the DNA TGCAGTGCTAGATCCCTAGCGGGGGGGATATTATTCTCATACAATGAGCAGTTCTTC.